This T cell receptor beta chain appears in the sequencing data of a study of vaccination and CD4 T cells after COVID-19. Study overall: Stimulation used overlapping spike peptides from SARS-CoV-2, HCoV-NL63, HCoV-OC43 and HCoV-229E.

As regards this clonotype: The antigen remains undetermined.

Treatment described: roughly 10-day PBMC culture with coronavirus spike peptide pools or control peptides (ViraFEST assay). The Oncomine TCR Beta short-read assay generated sequence data from the DNA of cultured CD4+ T cells. TCRdb fed the PCR reads into MiXCR, producing one record per CDR3 protein. In the table there are 20,000 or so distinct CDR3 sequences, over 60% of which are singletons. CDR1 is MNHEY, CDR2 SMNVEV, per germline (reference sequence). V shed 5 bases, J shed 6 bases, and the junction held 10 bases outside the gene matches. The CDR3 runs 16 residues. The sequenced material came from CD4+ T cells from blood, cultured in vitro. The sequence was obtained from a human donor who had recovered from COVID-19. The rearrangement links TRBV27 to TRBJ2-2, with 9 nucleotides matching TRBD1. DNA for the CDR3: TGTGCCAGCAGTCAACCCAGGGGACAGGGTCCCGGGGAGCTGTTTTTT. This translates into CASSQPRGQGPGELFF.